This T cell receptor beta chain comes out of a study of cytomegalovirus exposure and HLA in healthy donors. For this clone: The antigen is unknown.

Study-level points and caveats: In a later analysis, the majority of CMV-associated beta chains seemingly showed HLA restriction. In an earlier analysis, about 87% or about 30%: the productive usage of most TCR beta V segments.

PCR primers comprised 60 Vbeta and 13 Jbeta primers. TCRdb's table, derived via immunoSEQ multiplex PCR, lists solely in-frame clones and lacks some. The sample yields 150,000 or so clones, just under 80% seen once. The CDR3 has 15 amino acids. CDR1 and CDR2 from the germline V gene are GTSNPN and SVGIG (reference sequence). V lost 0 bases and J 5 bases, leaving 13 bases between the germline ends. This receptor was identified in a man younger than 40 in good health and CMV-seronegative. The chain couples TRBV30 to TRBJ2-2, with a possible D match to TRBD2 (6 bases). Sequencing input: PBMCs. DNA for the CDR3: TGTGCCTGGAGTGTACGGAGGGCAGCGACCGGGGAGCTGTTTTTT. Encoded protein: CAWSVRRAATGELFF.